This entry lists 19 T cell receptor beta chains sequenced from one sample in a study of T cell repertoires in cytomegalovirus infection. Each CDR3 protein gets one entry after TCRdb re-called the reads with MiXCR. Of about 490,000 distinct CDR3 sequences in the sample, 16% were seen once. The sample consisted of CD8+ T cells from PBMCs. The receptors were sampled from a human donor in good health (CMV status not recorded). Some clones in this sample may be carry-over from other donors' samples.

The chain has TRBV30 and TRBJ1-5; TRBD1 agrees at 7 bases. This CDR3 is 14 amino acids long. After removal of 3 bases from V and 2 bases from J, the junction contained 4 bases not matched to a gene. Germline-derived CDR1 and CDR2 are GTSNPN and SVGIG (reference sequence). The CDR3, as DNA: TGTGCCTGGAGCCTAGGACAGGGCAATCAGCCCCAGCATTTT. Its protein product is CAWSLGQGNQPQHF.

This clonotype was seen at least ten times. The rearrangement links TRBV5-1 to TRBJ2-1; TRBD2 matches at 7 bases. CDR3 length: 14 residues. V shed 7 bases and J 3 bases; nucleotides not matched to a gene: 7. Germline CDR1 SGHRS, CDR2 YFSETQ. The chain's CDR3 is CASRRAGIYNEQFF. The CDR3 coding sequence is TGCGCCAGCCGCCGAGCGGGGATCTACAATGAGCAGTTCTTC.

The gene calls are TRBV7-2 and TRBJ2-3; D uncertain. The germline V gene encodes CDR1 SGHTA and CDR2 FQGNSA. Trimming shortened V by 2 bases and J by 0 bases, and 15 bases separated the two germline ends. CDR3 length: 17 amino acids. The CDR3 loop is CASSLIYRTASTDTQYF. The CDR3 coding sequence is TGTGCCAGCAGCTTAATTTACCGAACCGCTAGCACAGATACGCAGTATTTT.

The chain carries TRBV27 and TRBJ2-1, with 9 bases that match TRBD2. Germline CDR1 reads MNHEY; CDR2 reads SMNVEV (reference sequence). With 7 bases clipped from V and 6 bases from J, the junction kept 10 bases outside the gene matches. The CDR3 extends over 15 amino acids. CDR3 sequence reads: CASNEREASVNEQFF. For the CDR3, the DNA is TGTGCCAGCAATGAGCGGGAGGCCTCCGTCAATGAGCAGTTCTTC.

The chain carries TRBV27 and TRBJ2-7, with D hard to call. Trimming left V 3 bases short and J 2 bases short, with 11 bases between. Per germline, CDR1 MNHEY and CDR2 SMNVEV (reference sequence). The CDR3 runs to 14 residues. The CDR3 DNA follows: TGTGCCAGCAGTTTCGGGCCTAGGACCTACGAGCAGTACTTC. Residues: CASSFGPRTYEQYF.

This clonotype was observed at least ten times. The rearrangement joins TRBV11-2 to TRBJ2-5, with 9 bases matching TRBD1. The germline CDR1 and CDR2 sequences are SGHAT and FQNNGV. The CDR3 runs to 14 residues. Germline trimming cut 7 bases from V and 4 bases from J; bases unmatched to any gene: 7. The CDR3 sequence is CASTLGQGTETQYF. CDR3 bases: TGTGCCAGCACTCTAGGACAGGGGACAGAGACCCAGTACTTC.

V is TRBV19 and J is TRBJ2-5; 9 bases align to TRBD2. V dropped 3 bases and J dropped 2; count of bases not matched to a gene: 7. The CDR3 sequence is 16 residues long. Germline CDR1 is LNHDA and CDR2 is SQIVND (reference sequence). This chain's CDR3 is CASSIGAGGPQETQYF. In DNA form, the CDR3 reads TGTGCCAGTAGTATCGGGGCGGGAGGGCCACAAGAGACCCAGTACTTC.

This clonotype was seen a handful of times. This chain links TRBV7-4 with TRBJ2-3, with 7 positions matching TRBD2. The CDR3 has 16 amino acids. Per germline, CDR1 SGHVT and CDR2 SQSDAQ. J was trimmed by 2 bases and V by 5 bases; bases with no gene match: 10. This CDR3 is CASSPRGLLNTDTQYF. CDR3 coding DNA: TGTGCCAGCAGCCCGCGGGGACTACTCAACACAGATACGCAGTATTTT.

The chain combines TRBV4-1 with TRBJ2-2; TRBD2 matches 11 bases. The CDR3 runs 20 residues. Germline loops: CDR1 MGHRA, CDR2 YSYEKL. With V trimmed by 4 bases and J by 6 bases, 19 bases remained unmatched. In DNA, the CDR3 is TGCGCCAGCAGCCGAGATTGGGTTCGGCTAGCGGGGGGAGTGGCCGGGGAGCTGTTTTTT. Translation: CASSRDWVRLAGGVAGELFF.

This clonotype was seen many times. The rearrangement uses TRBV20-1 and TRBJ1-4; 12 nucleotides agree with TRBD1. Trimming cost V 2 bases and J 11 bases; bases outside gene matches: 15. This CDR3 has 17 residues. Germline-derived CDR1 and CDR2 are DFQATT and SNEGSKA (reference sequence). The CDR3 bases are TGCAGTGCTAGACGGGACAGGGGGCCTTCTAGCCTGGTTAAACTGTTTTTT. It specifies CSARRDRGPSSLVKLFF.

This clonotype occurred many times. The genes are TRBV4-1 and TRBJ1-3; D is unresolved. There are 14 residues in the CDR3. Trimming removed 0 bases from V and 4 bases from J, with 7 bases in between. The germline V gene encodes CDR1 MGHRA and CDR2 YSYEKL. CDR3 nucleotide sequence: TGCGCCAGCAGCCAAGAGGCCAGGGGAAACACCATATATTTT. It translates to CASSQEARGNTIYF.

This clonotype was seen many times. V usage is TRBV12-3 or TRBV12-4 and J usage is TRBJ2-7; unclear D gene. V lost 5 bases, J lost 2 bases, and 13 bases lay in between. This CDR3 comprises 14 residues. The CDR3 nucleotides are TGTGCCAGCAGTCCCCCCGGCAGACCCTACGAGCAGTACTTC. Its protein product is CASSPPGRPYEQYF.

The rearrangement links TRBV24-1 to TRBJ2-7, with 11 bases lining up with TRBD2. CDR3 length equals 15 residues. Germline V gene data show CDR1 as KGHDR and CDR2 as SFDVKD. Trimming cost V 4 bases and J 6 bases; bases outside gene matches: 7. CDR3 nucleotide sequence: TGTGCCACCAGTGACCCTAGCGGGAGGTCCCTCGAGCAGTACTTC. Protein product: CATSDPSGRSLEQYF.

This clonotype showed up many times. The chain combines TRBV27 with TRBJ1-5, with D possibly being TRBD1 (6 bases). Germline V gene data show CDR1 as MNHEY and CDR2 as SMNVEV (reference sequence). The CDR3 has 14 residues. The ends were cut back, 8 bases at V and 7 bases at J, with 18 bases in the middle. Here the CDR3 reads CASAEQGKGQPQHF. In DNA form, the CDR3 reads TGTGCCAGCGCGGAACAGGGAAAGGGACAGCCCCAGCATTTT.

The table lists this clonotype with many counts. The chain couples TRBV6-1 to TRBJ1-5, with TRBD1 matching over 9 bases. Per germline, CDR1 MNHNS and CDR2 SASEGT. The CDR3 runs 16 residues. Trimming cost V 0 bases and J 4 bases; bases outside gene matches: 4. This CDR3 is CASSEAAGTGNQPQHF. Here the CDR3 DNA reads TGTGCCAGCAGTGAAGCCGCCGGGACAGGGAATCAGCCCCAGCATTTT.

J is TRBJ2-7 and V is TRBV20-1; 8 bases match TRBD1. Germline assignment: CDR1 DFQATT and CDR2 SNEGSKA (reference sequence). V dropped 6 bases and J dropped 4; count of bases not matched to a gene: 11. CDR3 size: 14 residues. The CDR3 region is CSAQDRGRKYEQYF. The CDR3 bases are TGCAGTGCCCAAGACAGGGGTCGCAAATACGAGCAGTACTTC.

The chain uses TRBV5-4 and TRBJ2-5, with TRBD2 matching over 16 bases. The CDR3 totals 20 residues. V gave up 4 bases and J gave up 3 bases; unmatched junction bases: 15. Germline V lookup: CDR1 SGHNT, CDR2 YYREEE (reference sequence). The CDR3: CASSLPPGLAGGPRKETQYF. CDR3 sequence (DNA): TGTGCCAGCAGCCTACCCCCGGGACTAGCGGGAGGGCCGAGGAAAGAGACCCAGTACTTC.

This clonotype was recorded at least ten times. This rearrangement joins TRBV6-1 to TRBJ2-7; D not certain. The length of the CDR3 is 11 residues. CDR1 MNHNS and CDR2 SASEGT come from the germline V gene. V lost 7 bases and J 9 bases, leaving 13 bases between the germline ends. The CDR3 nucleotides are TGTGCCAGCATCTATCTCTGGGGGCAGTACTTC. Translating it yields CASIYLWGQYF.

This clonotype was picked up many times. The V and J genes are TRBV11-2 and TRBJ2-3; TRBD2 matches at 16 bases. Germline V CDR1 and CDR2: SGHAT, FQNNGV. The CDR3 spans 17 residues. Unmatched junction bases numbered 7, after V lost 5 bases and J lost 5 bases. The DNA of the CDR3 is TGTGCCAGCAGCCCGGGACTAGCGGGGGGGCCCGGAGATACGCAGTATTTT. This translates into CASSPGLAGGPGDTQYF.